Sequencing of this T cell receptor (beta chain) was carried out in a study of OX40 agonist ivuxolimab in advanced cancers. General notes on the study: The costimulatory receptor OX40 (CD134) was targeted by ivuxolimab, a fully human IgG2 agonistic monoclonal antibody. The point of sequencing TCRbeta in the periphery was to test whether ivuxolimab changed TCR sequence diversity and drove clonal T-cell expansion. Patients were allowed to have had prior anti-PD-1, anti-PD-L1 or anti-CTLA-4 therapy, and approximately 40% of the dose-escalation patients had been treated with checkpoint inhibitors. In the dose-escalation cohort, approximately 80% of patients were male, and the mean age was approximately 60 years with a range of about 20 to 80. Partial responses occurred in three dose-escalation patients: two with cutaneous melanoma and one with hepatocellular carcinoma. Among the 50 to 55 dose-escalation patients, about 19 had hepatocellular carcinoma, 15 or so melanoma, 9 renal cell carcinoma and 9 head and neck cancer. The paper covers the monotherapy dose-escalation part of the phase I ivuxolimab trial, which included N of about 56 patients. Intravenous ivuxolimab was administered to patients every 2 weeks at six dose levels: 0.01, 0.1, 0.3, 1.5, 3 and 10 mg/kg.

Counted from cysteine to phenylalanine, this CDR3 has 11 amino acids. The DNA shown is the 33-base CDR3, in frame from base 1. CDR1 and CDR2 are read off the germline V gene as SGHRS and YFSETQ. V has 4 bases trimmed and J has 11 bases trimmed; junction bases matching no gene number 5. General findings and caveats noted by the study authors: In partial responders in the 0.1-3.0 mg/kg groups, normalized peripheral clonal expansion was found to be among the lowest, especially among CD8+ T cells. At doses from 0.1 to 3.0 mg/kg, clonal expansion was seen in both CD4+ and CD8+ blood T cells between baseline and week 6. Low levels of normalized T-cell clonal expansion were also seen in some nonresponding patients. After ivuxolimab, CD8+ T cells had more expanded clones than CD4+ T cells on average. Which antigens the clonally expanded peripheral T cells were specific for was not determined.

Remarks on this clone: Its antigen has not been determined. Qualities for individual bases were not recorded, and no much larger clone is one base off.

The trial excluded patients who had a history of autoimmune disease or were on systemic immunosuppression. Peripheral blood for TCR sequencing was collected from all dose cohorts at baseline, on cycle 4 day 1, and on cycle 7 day 1. Samples came from an open-label, multicenter, first-in-human phase I dose-escalation trial of ivuxolimab. The trial enrolled adults with locally advanced or metastatic head and neck squamous cell, hepatocellular, melanoma or renal cell carcinoma. Before TCR sequencing, CD4+ T cells and CD8+ T cells from peripheral blood were sorted into separate populations. To sequence the TCRbeta CDR3 region, genomic DNA was isolated from the sorted cells. TCRbeta CDR3 regions were sequenced using the immunoSEQ Assay. The clones in this table, taken by TCRdb from immuneACCESS, are in-frame only. Not every clone is retained; where verified, under half of the shortfall comes from an unresolved V gene, and the cause of the rest is unknown. A total of 65,000 to 70,000 clones appear in this sample, 70% to 80% of them only once. The ten largest clonotypes hold 1.5% to 2% of the sample.

This sample comprised CD4+ or CD8+ T cells sorted from blood, obtained in a trial of the OX40 agonist ivuxolimab. Here the chain combines TRBV5-1 and TRBJ1-1; TRBD1 fits 7 bases in the junction. The TCR was taken from an adult with an advanced solid tumor such as melanoma, head and neck, liver or kidney cancer. The CDR3 corresponds to CASSATGKAFF. The DNA sequence is given as TGCGCCAGCAGCGCGACAGGGAAGGCTTTCTTT.